The 10 T cell receptor beta chains in this list originate from one sample, sequenced in a study of pediatric ulcerative colitis. Sequencing was performed with immunoSEQ multiplex PCR; in TCRdb, only in-frame clones are kept and a portion is missing. The table has approximately 40,000 clones, around 75% seen once; the top ten hold around 9.2%. During colonoscopy, one to two rectal pinch biopsies were collected. The sequenced material came from gut tissue. The origin of the receptors is a boy between 10 and 17 years old with severe ulcerative colitis.

This chain connects TRBV27 to TRBJ1-6; TRBD1 matches at 9 bases. The V and J ends lost 6 bases and 8 bases, in that order; junction bases with no gene match: 5. CDR3 length: 14 residues. Germline assignment: CDR1 MNHEY and CDR2 SMNVEV (reference sequence). CDR3 bases: TGTGCCAGCAGCTACAGGGGGCGCGATTCACCCCTCCACTTT. Translation gives CASSYRGRDSPLHF.

The chain recombines TRBV18 with TRBJ2-3; D remains ambiguous. Germline V gene lookup returns CDR1 KGHSH and CDR2 LQKENI. Deletions cut 2 bases from V and 0 bases from J, with 3 bases between. The CDR3 is made up of 13 amino acids. In nucleotides, the CDR3 is TGTGCCAGCTCACCAACAAGCACAGATACGCAGTATTTT. It is translated as CASSPTSTDTQYF.

The V and J genes are TRBV7-9 and TRBJ2-7; D gene uncertain. This CDR3 comprises 14 residues. The germline gives CDR1 SEHNR, CDR2 FQNEAQ (reference sequence). The CDR3 DNA sequence: TGTGCGTCTTCCTCCAGTGGGGATCTGGGAGAGCAGTACTTC. Translation gives CASSSSGDLGEQYF.

The chain uses TRBV5-4 and TRBJ1-2; D is unclear. Trimming cost V 4 bases and J 4 bases, with 23 bases left between them. This CDR3 has 17 residues. Germline V CDR1 and CDR2: SGHNT, YYREEE (reference sequence). The CDR3 nucleotides read TGTGCCAGCAGCCAGATTTCATGGAGGCGGCCCAGCTATGGCTACACCTTC. It yields the protein CASSQISWRRPSYGYTF.

The rearrangement uses TRBV11-2 and TRBJ2-5; a possible D gene is TRBD1 (6 bases). The CDR3 has 15 residues. V lost 0 bases to trimming and J lost 9 bases, with 17 bases between them. The germline V gene encodes CDR1 SGHAT and CDR2 FQNNGV. The CDR3 loop reads CASSLEWGPAVSQYF. The DNA of the CDR3 is TGTGCCAGCAGCTTAGAATGGGGGCCGGCGGTGTCCCAGTACTTC. Full variable domain (remainder filled in from reference TRBV11-2 and TRBJ2-5): EAGVAQSPRYKIIEKRQSVAFWCNPISGHATLYWYQQILGQGPKLLIQFQNNGVVDDSQLPKDRFSAERLKGVDSTLKIQPAKLEDSAVYLCASSLEWGPAVSQYFGPGTRLLVL.

The rearrangement links TRBV10-1 to TRBJ1-2; TRBD1 matches at 9 bases. CDR1 WNHNN and CDR2 SYGVQD come from the germline V gene (reference sequence). The CDR3 length is 18 residues. Germline trimming cut 6 bases from V and 8 bases from J; bases unmatched to any gene: 22. The CDR3 coding sequence is TGCGCCAGCAGCGGGACGCGGGGACAGGGTAGTGGGATCGGCGGCTACACCTTC. This translates into CASSGTRGQGSGIGGYTF.

This clone was found once. The chain couples TRBV13 to TRBJ2-1; no reliable D call. Germline V lookup: CDR1 PRHDT, CDR2 FYEKMQ (reference sequence). The germline V and J ends were trimmed by 1 base and 7 bases, with 11 bases remaining between them. The CDR3 spans 14 residues. The CDR3 DNA reads as TGTGCCAGCAGCTTAGTGGTTGGTGGGAATGAGCAGTTCTTC. It is translated as CASSLVVGGNEQFF.

The chain couples TRBV19 to TRBJ2-1, with a possible D match to TRBD2 (7 bases). CDR3 length: 15 amino acids. Germline V CDR1 and CDR2: LNHDA, SQIVND (reference sequence). Deletions cut 4 bases from V and 16 bases from J, with 26 bases between. CDR3 DNA: TGTGCCAGTAGTACAAGCCCTAGTGGGGGGGCCGTGAGTTTCTTC. It is translated as CASSTSPSGGAVSFF.

The V and J genes are TRBV2 and TRBJ2-3; D unclear. Germline loops: CDR1 SNHLY, CDR2 FYNNEI. The CDR3 totals 15 residues. V was shortened by 1 base and J by 0 bases, with 8 bases between the two germline ends. CDR3 protein: CASSEEGGSTDTQYF. Here the CDR3 DNA reads TGTGCCAGCAGTGAAGAGGGCGGCAGCACAGATACGCAGTATTTT.

J is TRBJ1-4 and V is TRBV6-5, with 9 nucleotides matching TRBD1. V was pared by 0 bases and J by 8 bases, with 4 bases of the junction left unmatched. The CDR3 spans 15 residues. Germline loops: CDR1 MNHEY, CDR2 SVGAGI. Here the CDR3 reads CASSYSGQGVEKLFF. The CDR3, as DNA: TGTGCCAGCAGTTACTCGGGACAGGGTGTCGAAAAACTGTTTTTT.